This entry features one TCR beta chain sequence. What it binds is not known. The time point here: week 47, end of study. In every dose of vaccine, 300 ug of mutant IDH1 20-mer peptide was given alongside topical imiquimod. Vaccinations, eight in total, occurred in weeks 1, 3, 5, 7, 11, 15, 19, 23. This specimen belongs to a study of a mutant IDH1 vaccine in newly diagnosed glioma. Looking at the study overall: Former treatment meant radiotherapy, temozolomide, or both; the majority had gotten both. V12 occurred at week 35 and V13 at week 47.

TCRdb's table, derived via immunoSEQ multiplex PCR, lists solely in-frame clones and lacks some. Among around 54,000 clones listed, roughly four fifths were seen once. There are 16 residues in the CDR3. Germline loops: CDR1 ENHRY, CDR2 SYGVKD. Trimming took 6 bases from V and 5 from J; bases not matched to a gene: 13. The rearrangement joins TRBV10-3 to TRBJ1-1; 9 positions match TRBD1. Material: PBMCs, obtained from a glioma patient whose treatment included an IDH1 peptide vaccine. This TCR came from a woman between 45 and 65 years old with glioma. The CDR3 DNA reads TGTGCCATCAGCGAACTACCGGGACAGGGATGGACTGAAGCTTTCTTT. Translated, it gives CAISELPGQGWTEAFF.